This T cell receptor beta chain originates from a study of blood T cell repertoires in COVID-19. Overall study context: There were acute and convalescent COVID-19 samples, and they came from the United States, Italy and Spain. The cDNA or gDNA used as material had been derived from T cells, B-cell-depleted T cells, or PBMCs.

Original analysis: Amplification from reference gene primers served as the basis for estimated nucleated cell counts. Only in-frame clones appear in the TCRdb table, and some are missing; sequencing was by immunoSEQ multiplex PCR. The V and J calls and clone size are taken from that table; D and trimming were inferred from the DNA. The table records about 81,000 clones, 88% of them present only once. Turning to this clone: Compared with germline, one end of the junction differs, possibly owing to a read error.

CDR3 length: 15 amino acids. Germline V gene lookup returns CDR1 MNHEY and CDR2 SVGAGI. This TCR was recovered from a woman aged 80 or over with acute or convalescent COVID-19. V and J are TRBV6-5 and TRBJ2-6; TRBD1 might be the D (5 bases). What was sequenced was peripheral blood. This chain's CDR3 is CASSLGISGANVLTF. CDR3 DNA: TGTGCCAGCAGTTTGGGGATCTCTGGGGCCAATGTCCTGACTTTC.